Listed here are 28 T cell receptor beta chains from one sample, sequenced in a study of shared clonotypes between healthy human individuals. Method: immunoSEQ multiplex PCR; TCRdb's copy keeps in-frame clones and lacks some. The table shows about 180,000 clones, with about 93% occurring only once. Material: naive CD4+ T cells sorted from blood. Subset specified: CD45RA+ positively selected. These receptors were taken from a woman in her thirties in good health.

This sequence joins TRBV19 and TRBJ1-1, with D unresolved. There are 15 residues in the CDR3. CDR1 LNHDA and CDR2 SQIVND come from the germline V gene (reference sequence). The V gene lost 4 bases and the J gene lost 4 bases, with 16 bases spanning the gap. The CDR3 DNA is TGTGCCAGTAGTACGAGTCTAGCCAGGCTCACTGAAGCTTTCTTT. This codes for CASSTSLARLTEAFF.

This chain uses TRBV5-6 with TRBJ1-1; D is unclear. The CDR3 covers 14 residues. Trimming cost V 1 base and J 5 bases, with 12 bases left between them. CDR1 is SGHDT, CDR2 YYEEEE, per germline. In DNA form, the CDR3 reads TGTGCCAGCAGCTTGATGAAGGGCAGAACTGAAGCTTTCTTT. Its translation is CASSLMKGRTEAFF.

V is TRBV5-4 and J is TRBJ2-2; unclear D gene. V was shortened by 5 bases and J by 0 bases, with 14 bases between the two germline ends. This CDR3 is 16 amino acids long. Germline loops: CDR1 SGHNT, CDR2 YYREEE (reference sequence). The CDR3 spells CASSLDPGANTGELFF. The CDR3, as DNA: TGTGCCAGCAGTTTAGATCCCGGCGCGAACACCGGGGAGCTGTTTTTT.

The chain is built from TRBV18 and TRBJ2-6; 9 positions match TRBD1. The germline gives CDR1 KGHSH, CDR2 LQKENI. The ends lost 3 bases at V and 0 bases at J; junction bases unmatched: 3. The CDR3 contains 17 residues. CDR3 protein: CASSPRTGDSGANVLTF. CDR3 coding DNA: TGTGCCAGCTCACCCCGGACAGGGGACTCTGGGGCCAACGTCCTGACTTTC.

CDR3 sequence (DNA): TGTGCCAGCAGATCTTCCCTAGGGACGGAAAACTATGGCTACACCTTC. It specifies CASRSSLGTENYGYTF. The chain links TRBV28 to TRBJ1-2; D possibly corresponds to TRBD1 (5 bases). The ends were cut back, 6 bases at V and 2 bases at J, with 19 bases in the middle. The CDR3 runs to 16 residues. The germline gives CDR1 MDHEN, CDR2 SYDVKM.

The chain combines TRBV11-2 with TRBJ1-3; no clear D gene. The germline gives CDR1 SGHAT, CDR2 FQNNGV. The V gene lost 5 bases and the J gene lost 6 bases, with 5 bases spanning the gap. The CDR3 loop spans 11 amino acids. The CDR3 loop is CASSPQNTIYF. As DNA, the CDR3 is TGTGCCAGCAGCCCTCAAAACACCATATATTTT.

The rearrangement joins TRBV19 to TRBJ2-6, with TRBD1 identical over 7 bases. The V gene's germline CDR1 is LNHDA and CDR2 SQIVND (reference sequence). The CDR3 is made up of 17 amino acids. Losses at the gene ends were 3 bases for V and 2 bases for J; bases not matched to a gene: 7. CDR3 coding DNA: TGTGCCAGTAGTATCCTCGACAGGGCCCCTGGGGCCAACGTCCTGACTTTC. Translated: CASSILDRAPGANVLTF.

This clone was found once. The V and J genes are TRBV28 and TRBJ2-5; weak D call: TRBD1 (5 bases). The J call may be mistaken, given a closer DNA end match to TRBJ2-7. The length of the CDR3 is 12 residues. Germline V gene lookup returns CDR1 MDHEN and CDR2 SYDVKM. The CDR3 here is CASSQTALEQYF. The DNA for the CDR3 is TGTGCCAGCAGTCAGACAGCGCTCGAGCAGTACTTC.

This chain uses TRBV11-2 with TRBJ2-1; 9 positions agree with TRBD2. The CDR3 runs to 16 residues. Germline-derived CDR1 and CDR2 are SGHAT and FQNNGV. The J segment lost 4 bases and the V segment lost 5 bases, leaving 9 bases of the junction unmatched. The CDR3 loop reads CASSPGGRAGYNEQFF. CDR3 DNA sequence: TGTGCCAGCAGCCCGGGCGGGAGGGCCGGGTACAATGAGCAGTTCTTC.

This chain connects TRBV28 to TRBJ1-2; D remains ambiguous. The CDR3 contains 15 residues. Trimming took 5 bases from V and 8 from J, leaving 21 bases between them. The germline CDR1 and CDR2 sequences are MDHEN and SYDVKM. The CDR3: CASSPKFSRRGGYTF. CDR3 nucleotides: TGTGCCAGCAGTCCCAAATTCTCGCGGCGAGGAGGCTACACCTTC.

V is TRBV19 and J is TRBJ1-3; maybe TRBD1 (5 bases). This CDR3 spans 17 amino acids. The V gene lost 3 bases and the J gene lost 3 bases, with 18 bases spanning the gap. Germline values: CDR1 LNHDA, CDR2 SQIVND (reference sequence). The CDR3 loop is CASSMQVGQANGNTIYF. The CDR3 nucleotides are TGTGCCAGTAGTATGCAAGTGGGGCAGGCGAATGGAAACACCATATATTTT.

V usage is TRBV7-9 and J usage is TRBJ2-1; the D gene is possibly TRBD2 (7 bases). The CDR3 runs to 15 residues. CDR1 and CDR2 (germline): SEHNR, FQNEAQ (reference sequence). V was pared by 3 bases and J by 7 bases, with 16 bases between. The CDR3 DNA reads TGTGCCAGCAGCTTGAGGGGGAGGGCCGCAAATGAGCAGTTCTTC. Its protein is CASSLRGRAANEQFF.

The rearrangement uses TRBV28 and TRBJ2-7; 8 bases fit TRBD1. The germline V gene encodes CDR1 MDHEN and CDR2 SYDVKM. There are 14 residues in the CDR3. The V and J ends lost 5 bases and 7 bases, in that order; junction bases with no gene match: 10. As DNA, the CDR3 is TGTGCCAGCAGTCATTGGGACAGGCTCTGGGAGCAGTACTTC. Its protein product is CASSHWDRLWEQYF.

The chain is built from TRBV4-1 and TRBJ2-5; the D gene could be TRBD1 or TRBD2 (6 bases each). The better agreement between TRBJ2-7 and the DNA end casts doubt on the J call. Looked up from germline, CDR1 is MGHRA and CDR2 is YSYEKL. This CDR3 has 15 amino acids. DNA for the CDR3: TGCGCCAGCAGCCAAGTTGGTACAGGGAGGTACGAGCAGTACTTC. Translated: CASSQVGTGRYEQYF.

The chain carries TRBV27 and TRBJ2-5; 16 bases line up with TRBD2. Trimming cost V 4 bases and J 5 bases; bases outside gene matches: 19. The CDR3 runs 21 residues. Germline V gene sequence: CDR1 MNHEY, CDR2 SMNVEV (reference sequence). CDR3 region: CASSSTPPGLAGGPTRETQYF. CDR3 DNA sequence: TGTGCCAGCAGTTCTACTCCACCGGGACTAGCGGGAGGGCCTACGCGGGAGACCCAGTACTTC.

The CDR3 loop is CASSVDGTGSYNEQFF. CDR3 coding DNA: TGTGCCAGCAGCGTAGACGGGACAGGGTCCTACAATGAGCAGTTCTTC. J is TRBJ2-1 and V is TRBV9; TRBD1 aligns across 9 bases. V gave up 0 bases and J gave up 1 base; unmatched junction bases: 2. This CDR3 is built from 16 residues. The germline CDR1 and CDR2 sequences are SGDLS and YYNGEE. Variable domain in full (rest from reference TRBV9 and TRBJ2-1): DSGVTQTPKHLITATGQRVTLRCSPRSGDLSVYWYQQSLDQGLQFLIQYYNGEERAKGNILERFSAQQFPDLHSELNLSSLELGDSALYFCASSVDGTGSYNEQFFGPGTRLTVL.

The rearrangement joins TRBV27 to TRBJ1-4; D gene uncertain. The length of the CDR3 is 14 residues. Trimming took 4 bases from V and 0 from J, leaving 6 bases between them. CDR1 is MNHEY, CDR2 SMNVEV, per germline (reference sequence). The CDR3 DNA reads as TGTGCCAGCAGTTCCACAGCAACTAATGAAAAACTGTTTTTT. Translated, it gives CASSSTATNEKLFF.

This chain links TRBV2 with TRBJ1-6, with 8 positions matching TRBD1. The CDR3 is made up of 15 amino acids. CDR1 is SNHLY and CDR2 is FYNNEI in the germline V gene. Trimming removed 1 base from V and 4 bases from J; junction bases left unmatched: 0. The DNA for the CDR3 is TGTGCCAGCAGTGAAGGACAGGGGTATAATTCACCCCTCCACTTT. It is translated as CASSEGQGYNSPLHF.

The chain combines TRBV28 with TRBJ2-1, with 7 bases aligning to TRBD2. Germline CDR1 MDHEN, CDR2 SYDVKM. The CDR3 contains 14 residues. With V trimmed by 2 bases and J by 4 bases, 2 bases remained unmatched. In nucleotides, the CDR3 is TGTGCCAGCAGTTTAGCGGGAGAGTACAATGAGCAGTTCTTC. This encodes CASSLAGEYNEQFF.

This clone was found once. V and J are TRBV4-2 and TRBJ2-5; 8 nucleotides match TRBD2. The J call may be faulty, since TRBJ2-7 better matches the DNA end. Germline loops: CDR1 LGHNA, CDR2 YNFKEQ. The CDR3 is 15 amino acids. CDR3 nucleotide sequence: TGTGCCAGCAGCCAAGAGACTAGCGACTCCTACGAGCAGTACTTC. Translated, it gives CASSQETSDSYEQYF.

The CDR3 reads CASSETGTGGNTIYF. The CDR3 DNA reads TGTGCCAGCAGTGAAACCGGGACGGGGGGAAACACCATATATTTT. The chain employs TRBV28 and TRBJ1-3; possibly TRBD1 for D (5 bases). The germline V gene encodes CDR1 MDHEN and CDR2 SYDVKM. V was pared by 5 bases and J by 4 bases, with 15 bases between. The CDR3 totals 15 residues. Using reference TRBV28 and TRBJ1-3 for the parts outside the CDR3, the full variable domain is DVKVTQSSRYLVKRTGEKVFLECVQDMDHENMFWYRQDPGLGLRLIYFSYDVKMKEKGDIPEGYSVSREKKERFSLILESASTNQTSMYLCASSETGTGGNTIYFGEGSWLTVV.

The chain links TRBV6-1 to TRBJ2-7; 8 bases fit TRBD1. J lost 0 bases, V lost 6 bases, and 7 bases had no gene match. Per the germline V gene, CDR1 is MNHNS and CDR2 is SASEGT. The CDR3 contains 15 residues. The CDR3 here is CASSEGQASSYEQYF. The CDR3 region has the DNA TGTGCCAGCAGCGAGGGACAGGCTAGCTCCTACGAGCAGTACTTC.

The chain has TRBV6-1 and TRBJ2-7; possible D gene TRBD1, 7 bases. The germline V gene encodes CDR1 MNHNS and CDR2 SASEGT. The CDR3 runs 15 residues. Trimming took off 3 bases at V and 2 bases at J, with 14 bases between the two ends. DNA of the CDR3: TGTGCCAGCAGTGAGCCAGGGGGGCCCACCTACGAGCAGTACTTC. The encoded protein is CASSEPGGPTYEQYF.

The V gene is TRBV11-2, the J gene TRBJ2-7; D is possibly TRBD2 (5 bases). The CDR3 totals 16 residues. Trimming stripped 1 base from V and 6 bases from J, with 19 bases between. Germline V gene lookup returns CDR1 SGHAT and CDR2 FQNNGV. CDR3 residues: CASSLGTHLRGSEQYF. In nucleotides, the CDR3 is TGTGCCAGCAGCTTAGGGACTCATTTGAGAGGGAGCGAGCAGTACTTC.

Here the CDR3 DNA reads TGCGCCAGCAGCTTGCCCGGTAACTATGGCTACACCTTC. Translated: CASSLPGNYGYTF. The chain joins TRBV5-1 to TRBJ1-2; the D is unclear. V shed 1 base and J shed 1 base, with 5 bases lying between them. This CDR3 comprises 13 residues. Germline CDR1 SGHRS, CDR2 YFSETQ.

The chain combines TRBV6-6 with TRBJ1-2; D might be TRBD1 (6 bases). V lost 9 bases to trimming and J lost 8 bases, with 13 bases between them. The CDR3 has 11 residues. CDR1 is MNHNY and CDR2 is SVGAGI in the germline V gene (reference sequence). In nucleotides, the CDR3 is TGTGCCAGTGAGGGGGTTTTGGGCTACACCTTC. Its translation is CASEGVLGYTF.

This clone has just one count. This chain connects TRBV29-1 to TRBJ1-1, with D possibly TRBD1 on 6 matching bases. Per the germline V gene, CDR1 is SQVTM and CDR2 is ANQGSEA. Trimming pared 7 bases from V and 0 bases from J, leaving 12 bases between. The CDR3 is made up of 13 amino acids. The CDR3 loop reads CSAETGLNTEAFF. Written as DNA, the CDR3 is TGCAGCGCAGAGACAGGCTTGAACACTGAAGCTTTCTTT.

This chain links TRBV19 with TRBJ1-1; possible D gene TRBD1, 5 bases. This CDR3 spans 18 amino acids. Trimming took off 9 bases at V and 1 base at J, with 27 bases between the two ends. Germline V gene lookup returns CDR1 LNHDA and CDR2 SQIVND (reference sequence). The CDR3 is CARFRGAGAQSENTEAFF. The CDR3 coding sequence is TGTGCCAGATTTAGAGGGGCCGGTGCTCAGAGTGAGAACACTGAAGCTTTCTTT.